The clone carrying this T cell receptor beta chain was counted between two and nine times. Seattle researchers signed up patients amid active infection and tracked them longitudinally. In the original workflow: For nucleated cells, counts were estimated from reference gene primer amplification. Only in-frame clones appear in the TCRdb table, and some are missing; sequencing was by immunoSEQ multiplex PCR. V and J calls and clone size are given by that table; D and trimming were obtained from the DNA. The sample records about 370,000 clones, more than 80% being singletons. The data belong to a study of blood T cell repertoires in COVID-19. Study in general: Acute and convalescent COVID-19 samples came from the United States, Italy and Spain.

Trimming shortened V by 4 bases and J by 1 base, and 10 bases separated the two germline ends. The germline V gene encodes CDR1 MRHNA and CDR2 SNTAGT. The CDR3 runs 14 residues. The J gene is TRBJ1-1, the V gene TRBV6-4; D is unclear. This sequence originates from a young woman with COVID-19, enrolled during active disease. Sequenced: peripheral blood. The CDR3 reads CASSASGTNTEAFF. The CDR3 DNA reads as TGTGCCAGCAGTGCGAGTGGTACGAACACTGAAGCTTTCTTT.